A selection of T cell receptor beta chains follows, all from one sample in a study of cytomegalovirus exposure and HLA in healthy donors. Method: immunoSEQ multiplex PCR; TCRdb's copy keeps in-frame clones and lacks some. The table includes fewer than 200,000 clones, around nine tenths detected once. The sample was PBMCs. The receptors derive from a woman aged 18-29 years in good health and CMV-seronegative. Each CDR3 is given with its conserved first and last residue. D genes are given only for firm matches. Clone size is given for some rows only: seen once, a few or many times, or a class if the clone is expanded.

j_call,d_call,v_call,clone_size,cdr3_nt,cdr3_aa
TRBJ2-3,NA,TRBV19,NA,TGTGCCAGTACCCAGACCCGCGGTCCAGAGGGAGATACGCAGTATTTT,CASTQTRGPEGDTQYF
TRBJ1-2,TRBD1,TRBV29-1,NA,TGCAGCGTTGAGGGGTTAGGGACAGGGGGCTCCTATGGCTACACCTTC,CSVEGLGTGGSYGYTF
TRBJ1-1,TRBD1,TRBV7-8,NA,TGTGCCAGCAGCTTCTACAGGGGGCGAGGCACTGAAGCTTTCTTT,CASSFYRGRGTEAFF
TRBJ2-7,NA,TRBV12-2,NA,TGTGCAAGTCGCCCCAGCAGGGGGTTGTGGCGGGGGGGCGGCGACGAGCAGTACTTC,CASRPSRGLWRGGGDEQYF
TRBJ1-1,TRBD1,TRBV19,NA,TGTGCCAGTAGAGGGGACAGGGCGGGTGAAGCTTTCTTT,CASRGDRAGEAFF
TRBJ2-7,TRBD2,TRBV29-1,NA,TGCAGCGTTGGGGGACTAGACCTTTACGAGCAGTACTTC,CSVGGLDLYEQYF
TRBJ1-1,NA,TRBV7-2,NA,TGTGCCAGCAGCTTTACTCTGAACACTGAAGCTTTCTTT,CASSFTLNTEAFF
TRBJ1-1,NA,TRBV5-1,NA,TGCGCCAGCAGCCTCAGGGGGAACACTGAAGCTTTCTTT,CASSLRGNTEAFF
TRBJ2-7,NA,TRBV7-9,many,TGTGCCAGCGACCCAGGGAATACCTACGAGCAGTACTTC,CASDPGNTYEQYF
TRBJ1-1,NA,TRBV2,NA,TGTGCCAGCAGTGCCCTCGCCGGGGGGCAGACTGAAGCTTTCTTT,CASSALAGGQTEAFF
TRBJ1-3,NA,TRBV5-1,NA,TGCGCCAGCAGTCCTCGGACAGCCTCTGGAAACACCATATATTTT,CASSPRTASGNTIYF
TRBJ2-1,TRBD2,TRBV19,NA,TGTGCCAGTAGTCCCGGACTAGCGGGAGCAGGGGAGCAGTTCTTC,CASSPGLAGAGEQFF
TRBJ2-7,TRBD1,TRBV6-1,NA,TGTGCCAGCAGTGAAACGACGGGACAGGGGGGGAACGAGCAGTACTTC,CASSETTGQGGNEQYF
TRBJ1-4,NA,TRBV9,NA,TGTGCCAGCAGCGTAGGAGGGGGAGGGAAGGAAAAACTGTTTTTT,CASSVGGGGKEKLFF
TRBJ2-7,TRBD1,TRBV2,NA,TGTGCCGCCAGGGGGGACAGGGCCAACTACGAGCAGTACTTC,CAARGDRANYEQYF